The present entry profiles one T cell receptor (beta chain) with its context. These data are taken from a study of blood T cells in healthy people across ages. On the study more broadly: Template-switching capture recovered about one barcoded beta molecule per two T cells.

A second PCR of 7 to 11 cycles used a sample-barcoded 5' primer and a J-beta primer mix. Each CDR3 protein gets one entry after TCRdb re-called the 5' RACE reads with MiXCR. The sample holds about 580,000 distinct CDR3 sequences, 45% to 55% seen once. The germline CDR1 and CDR2 sequences are MNHEY and SVGEGT. This CDR3 is 16 amino acids long. V was pared by 2 bases and J by 3 bases, with 16 bases between. The sequencing input was blood. This sequence originates from an elderly man in good health. The chain links TRBV6-2 or TRBV6-3 to TRBJ2-5; possibly TRBD1 or TRBD2 for D (5 bases each). Here the CDR3 reads CASSYGSVSREETQYF. Written as DNA, the CDR3 is TGTGCCAGCAGTTACGGGAGCGTTAGCAGGGAAGAGACCCAGTACTTC.